The 24 T cell receptor beta chains below all came from one sample that was sequenced in a study of metastatic and nonmetastatic thyroid tumors. TCRdb re-clonotyped the PCR reads via MiXCR. The table has some 41,000 clones, approximately 13% seen once. No patient had received any treatment before thyroid surgery. Sequenced input: blood. Receptors originate from a female donor with papillary thyroid cancer or a benign thyroid nodule (not recorded which). Some clones in this sample may be carry-over from other donors' samples.

Comment on this clone: Germline is not matched at one junction end, which may reflect a read error. The CDR3: CPSSQEGLANYGYTF. The CDR3 nucleotides are TGCCCCAGCAGCCAAGAAGGGCTAGCTAACTATGGCTACACCTTC. V is TRBV4-1 and J is TRBJ1-2; D call uncertain. Germline lookup yields CDR1 MGHRA and CDR2 YSYEKL. There are 15 residues in the CDR3.

Turning to this clone: This may arise from a read error, as a much more abundant clone is one base away. The rearrangement links TRBV5-8 to TRBJ1-5; D perhaps matches TRBD1 (6 bases). The germline gives CDR1 SGHTS, CDR2 YDEGEE. This CDR3 region has 14 residues. As DNA, the CDR3 is TGTGCCAGCAGCGGGTGGACAGAGGATCAGCCCCAGAATTTT. Amino acids: CASSGWTEDQPQNF.

This chain links TRBV11-2 with TRBJ1-5, with a weak D call TRBD1 (5 bases). The CDR3 is made up of 13 amino acids. Germline CDR1 and CDR2: SGHAT and FQNNGV. Trimming stripped 1 base from V and 5 bases from J, with 6 bases between. The CDR3 sequence: CASSLVGDQPQHF. The CDR3 DNA follows: TGTGCCAGCAGCTTAGTAGGGGATCAGCCCCAGCATTTT.

This clone came up many times. The V gene is TRBV6-4, the J gene TRBJ2-3; 15 bases line up with TRBD2. Losses at the gene ends were 6 bases for V and 4 bases for J; bases not matched to a gene: 17. Germline V gives CDR1 MRHNA, CDR2 SNTAGT. This CDR3 spans 20 amino acids. This chain's CDR3 is CASRGPGLAGGQEVSDTQYF. CDR3 DNA sequence: TGTGCCAGCAGGGGTCCGGGACTAGCGGGAGGTCAAGAGGTCTCAGATACGCAGTATTTT.

This clone was seen many times. The chain links TRBV15 to TRBJ2-7; the D gene is possibly TRBD2 (5 bases). With 3 bases removed from V and 1 base from J, the gap between germline ends came to 7 bases. Germline loops: CDR1 LNHNV, CDR2 YYDKDF (reference sequence). The CDR3 covers 13 residues. The CDR3 loop reads CATSSGISYEQYF. The CDR3 DNA sequence: TGTGCCACCAGCAGCGGGATATCCTACGAGCAGTACTTC.

As regards this clone: A much larger clone differs from this one at a single base, so this may be a read error. The sample contains more than one DNA sequence encoding this CDR3. This chain links TRBV5-1 with TRBJ2-1; 8 nucleotides match TRBD2. Germline V CDR1 and CDR2: SGHRS, YFSETQ. This CDR3 is 19 amino acids long. V shed 4 bases, J shed 1 base, and the junction held 16 bases outside the gene matches. The CDR3 DNA reads TGCGCCAGCAGCAAGGGATCCGGGACTAGTGGGTATTCCTACAATGAGCAGTTCTTC. This codes for CASSKGSGTSGYSYNEQFF.

This clone was picked up many times. The chain employs TRBV2 and TRBJ1-6; D remains ambiguous. The CDR3 runs 14 residues. Germline assignment: CDR1 SNHLY and CDR2 FYNNEI. V was shortened by 4 bases and J by 8 bases, with 12 bases between the two germline ends. The CDR3 loop is CASSVPRRDSPLHF. CDR3 in DNA: TGTGCCAGCAGTGTACCGCGCCGAGATTCACCCCTCCACTTT.

The chain carries TRBV10-3 and TRBJ2-2; TRBD2 is a possible D gene (8 bases). Germline values: CDR1 ENHRY, CDR2 SYGVKD. The CDR3 has 18 amino acids. V gave up 8 bases and J gave up 0 bases, with 22 bases separating them. CDR3 nucleotide sequence: TGTGCCATCCCGCGACAGGGCAGCGGGGGTGCGAACACCGGGGAGCTGTTTTTT. Translation: CAIPRQGSGGANTGELFF.

In this sample, this clone turned up many times. The CDR3, as DNA: TGCGCCAGCAGCTGGGGACAGACAAACACTGAAGCTTTCTTT. Its translation: CASSWGQTNTEAFF. V gene TRBV5-1 combines with J gene TRBJ1-1; TRBD1 matches at 7 bases. Germline trimming cut 3 bases from V and 2 bases from J; bases unmatched to any gene: 4. The germline gives CDR1 SGHRS, CDR2 YFSETQ. CDR3 size: 14 residues.

The chain has TRBV7-9 and TRBJ2-7, with 8 bases identical to TRBD1. From germline, CDR1 is SEHNR and CDR2 FQNEAQ (reference sequence). The V and J ends lost 4 bases and 2 bases, in that order; junction bases with no gene match: 7. The CDR3 runs to 15 residues. DNA for the CDR3: TGTGCCAGCAGCTCTTACGGACAGGGAACCTACGAGCAGTACTTC. This sequence encodes CASSSYGQGTYEQYF.

Details on this clone: This sequence may be a read error, since a much larger clone differs from it by one base. This chain links TRBV18 with TRBJ1-3; D is ambiguous. CDR1 and CDR2 from the germline V gene are KGHSH and LQKENI. This CDR3 has 17 amino acids. CDR3 nucleotide sequence: TGTGCCAACTCACCTTCCGACGGGCCCTACTCTGGAAACACCATATATTTT. As protein: CANSPSDGPYSGNTIYF. Full variable domain (remainder filled in from reference TRBV18 and TRBJ1-3): NAGVMQNPRHLVRRRGQEARLRCSPMKGHSHVYWYRQLPEEGLKFMVYLQKENIIDESGMPKERFSAEFPKEGPSILRIQQVVRGDSAAYFCANSPSDGPYSGNTIYFGEGSWLTVV.

This clone was detected ten times or more. The rearrangement joins TRBV29-1 to TRBJ1-1; D is perhaps TRBD1 (5 bases). The CDR3 spans 11 residues. The V end lost 4 bases, the J end lost 8 bases, and 11 bases lay between the germline ends. CDR1 is SQVTM and CDR2 is ANQGSEA in the germline V gene. The CDR3 DNA reads as TGCAGCGTTGTGGAGGGGTGGGAAGCTTTCTTT. Translation: CSVVEGWEAFF.

There are a few counts of this clone. The chain uses TRBV28 and TRBJ2-1; 11 positions match TRBD2. Looked up from germline, CDR1 is MDHEN and CDR2 is SYDVKM. The CDR3 sequence is 16 residues long. J gave up 6 bases and V 6 bases, and 10 bases lay outside the gene matches. CDR3 DNA: TGTGCCAGCAGCACTACGGGACTAGCGGACTTCAATGAGCAGTTCTTC. It specifies CASSTTGLADFNEQFF.

In the case of this clone: One junction end disagrees with the germline gene, perhaps due to a read error. This chain uses TRBV27 with TRBJ1-5, with D unresolved. The germline CDR1 and CDR2 sequences are MNHEY and SMNVEV (reference sequence). This CDR3 comprises 12 residues. The CDR3 protein is CASSLQNQPKHF. CDR3 bases: TGTGCCAGCAGTTTACAAAATCAGCCCAAGCATTTT.

V is TRBV6-1 and J is TRBJ1-2; D is undetermined. Germline V gene data show CDR1 as MNHNS and CDR2 as SASEGT. Trimming removed 6 bases from V and 8 bases from J, with 19 bases in between. The length of the CDR3 is 14 residues. The CDR3 bases are TGTGCCAGCAGCCTGGCACATTCCTTTCGAGGCTACACCTTC. It translates to CASSLAHSFRGYTF.

This clone was seen repeatedly, ten times or more. The chain links TRBV19 to TRBJ2-7; 11 nucleotides line up with TRBD1. CDR1 is LNHDA and CDR2 is SQIVND in the germline V gene (reference sequence). Losses at the gene ends were 6 bases for V and 3 bases for J; bases not matched to a gene: 7. The CDR3 has 15 amino acids. This chain's CDR3 is CASRPGQGAGYEQYF. For the CDR3, the DNA is TGTGCCAGTAGACCCGGACAGGGGGCGGGCTACGAGCAGTACTTC. The full variable domain, rest sourced from reference TRBV19 and TRBJ2-7, is DGGITQSPKYLFRKEGQNVTLSCEQNLNHDAMYWYRQDPGQGLRLIYYSQIVNDFQKGDIAEGYSVSREKKESFPLTVTSAQKNPTAFYLCASRPGQGAGYEQYFGPGTRLTVT.

The chain uses TRBV18 and TRBJ2-5; 7 bases are shared with TRBD2. The CDR3 contains 13 residues. Germline V gene lookup returns CDR1 KGHSH and CDR2 LQKENI. V trimming: 5 bases; J trimming: 7 bases; junction bases outside the gene matches: 7. The CDR3 protein is CASSSGEKGTQYF. The CDR3 DNA follows: TGTGCCAGCTCAAGCGGGGAAAAGGGGACCCAGTACTTC. The full variable domain, rest sourced from reference TRBV18 and TRBJ2-5, is NAGVMQNPRHLVRRRGQEARLRCSPMKGHSHVYWYRQLPEEGLKFMVYLQKENIIDESGMPKERFSAEFPKEGPSILRIQQVVRGDSAAYFCASSSGEKGTQYFGPGTRLLVL.

This rearrangement joins TRBV4-3 to TRBJ2-5; 9 bases line up with TRBD1. The germline V gene encodes CDR1 LGHNA and CDR2 YSLEER. The CDR3 is 15 amino acids. Losses at the gene ends were 0 bases for V and 4 bases for J; bases not matched to a gene: 3. This CDR3 reads CASSQDTGQGETQYF. The CDR3 coding sequence is TGCGCCAGCAGCCAAGATACGGGACAGGGAGAGACCCAGTACTTC.

This clone showed up many times. The chain employs TRBV28 and TRBJ1-1, with 9 bases matching TRBD1. After removal of 5 bases from V and 4 bases from J, the junction contained 8 bases not matched to a gene. CDR3 length: 15 amino acids. Germline V CDR1 and CDR2: MDHEN, SYDVKM. CDR3 sequence reads: CASSPTGGASTEAFF. The CDR3 DNA sequence: TGTGCCAGCAGTCCAACAGGGGGCGCGAGCACTGAAGCTTTCTTT.

This clone appeared many times. The CDR3 is CASCETATGNTIYF. The CDR3 DNA reads TGTGCCAGCTGTGAGACGGCTACTGGAAACACCATATATTTT. V is TRBV18 and J is TRBJ1-3; D gene ambiguous. The CDR3 consists of 14 residues. In germline, CDR1 is KGHSH, CDR2 LQKENI. The germline V and J ends were trimmed by 7 bases and 2 bases, with 12 bases remaining between them.

This clone was seen repeatedly, ten times or more. The chain links TRBV7-2 to TRBJ2-1; the D is unclear. V was pared by 2 bases and J by 6 bases, with 11 bases between. Germline V gives CDR1 SGHTA, CDR2 FQGNSA. The CDR3 has 14 amino acids. The CDR3 loop reads CASSLSQVSNEQFF. The CDR3 coding sequence is TGTGCCAGCAGCTTATCCCAGGTCAGCAATGAGCAGTTCTTC.

This clone was seen at least ten times. The V and J genes are TRBV5-1 and TRBJ1-1; TRBD1 aligns across 7 bases. This CDR3 region has 13 residues. Germline CDR1 and CDR2: SGHRS and YFSETQ. V shed 4 bases and J 5 bases; nucleotides not matched to a gene: 5. This CDR3 reads CASSLTGLTEAFF. For the CDR3, the DNA is TGCGCCAGCAGCCTGACAGGGTTGACTGAAGCTTTCTTT.

This clone was picked up many times. This rearrangement joins TRBV12-5 to TRBJ1-2; D unclear. CDR1 and CDR2 (germline): LGHNT, FRNRAP. This CDR3 spans 13 amino acids. V shed 6 bases and J shed 5 bases, with 13 bases lying between them. This CDR3 is CASGLALGYGYTF. Here the CDR3 DNA reads TGTGCTAGTGGCCTCGCCCTGGGGTATGGCTACACCTTC.

This clone was seen many times. This chain joins TRBV25-1 and TRBJ2-6; D gene unclear. CDR1 is MGHDK and CDR2 is SYGVNS in the germline V gene. CDR3 length: 17 amino acids. V was shortened by 4 bases and J by 0 bases, with 13 bases between the two germline ends. The DNA of the CDR3 is TGTGCCAGCAGTGGCGGCAGGCGCAACTCTGGGGCCAACGTCCTGACTTTC. As protein: CASSGGRRNSGANVLTF.